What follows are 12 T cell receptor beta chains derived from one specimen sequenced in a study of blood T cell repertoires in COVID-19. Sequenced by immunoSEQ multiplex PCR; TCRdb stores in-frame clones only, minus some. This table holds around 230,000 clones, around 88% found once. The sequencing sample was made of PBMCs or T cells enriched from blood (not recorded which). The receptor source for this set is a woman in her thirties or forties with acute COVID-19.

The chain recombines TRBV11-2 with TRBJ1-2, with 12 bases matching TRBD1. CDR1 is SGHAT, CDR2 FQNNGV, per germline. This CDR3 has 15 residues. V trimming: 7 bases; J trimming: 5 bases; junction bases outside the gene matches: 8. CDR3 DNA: TGTGCCAGCACCCCCGGGACAGGGGGCCGATATGGCTACACCTTC. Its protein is CASTPGTGGRYGYTF.

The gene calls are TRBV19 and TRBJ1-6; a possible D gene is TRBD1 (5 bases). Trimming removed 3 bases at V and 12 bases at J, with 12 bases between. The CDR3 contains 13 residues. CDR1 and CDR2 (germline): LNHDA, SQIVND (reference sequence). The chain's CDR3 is CASSMTEELPLHF. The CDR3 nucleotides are TGTGCCAGTAGTATGACAGAGGAGTTACCCCTCCACTTT.

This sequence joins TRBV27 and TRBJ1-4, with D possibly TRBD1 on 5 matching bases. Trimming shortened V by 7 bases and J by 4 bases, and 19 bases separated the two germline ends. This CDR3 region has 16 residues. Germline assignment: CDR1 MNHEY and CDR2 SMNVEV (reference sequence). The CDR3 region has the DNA TGTGCCAGCACCTCTCTTTCACAGGACATTAATGAAAAACTGTTTTTT. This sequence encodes CASTSLSQDINEKLFF.

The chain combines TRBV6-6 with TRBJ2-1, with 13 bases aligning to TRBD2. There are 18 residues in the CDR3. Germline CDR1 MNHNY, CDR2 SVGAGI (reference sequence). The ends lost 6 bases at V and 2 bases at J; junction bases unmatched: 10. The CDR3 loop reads CASRRLAGGRFTYNEQFF. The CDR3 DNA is TGTGCCAGCAGGCGACTAGCGGGAGGCAGATTCACCTACAATGAGCAGTTCTTC.

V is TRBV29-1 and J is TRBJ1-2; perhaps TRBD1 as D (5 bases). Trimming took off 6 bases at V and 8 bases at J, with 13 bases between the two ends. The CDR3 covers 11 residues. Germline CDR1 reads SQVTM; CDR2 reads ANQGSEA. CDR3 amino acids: CSVADGGGYTF. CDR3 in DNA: TGCAGCGTAGCGGACGGGGGGGGCTACACCTTC.

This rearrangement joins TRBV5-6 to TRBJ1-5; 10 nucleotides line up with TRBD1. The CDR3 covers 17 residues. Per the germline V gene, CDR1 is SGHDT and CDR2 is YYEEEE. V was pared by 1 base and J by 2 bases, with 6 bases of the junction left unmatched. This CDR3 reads CASSLFRDRGGNQPQHF. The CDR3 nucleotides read TGTGCCAGCAGCTTGTTCCGGGACAGGGGCGGCAATCAGCCCCAGCATTTT.

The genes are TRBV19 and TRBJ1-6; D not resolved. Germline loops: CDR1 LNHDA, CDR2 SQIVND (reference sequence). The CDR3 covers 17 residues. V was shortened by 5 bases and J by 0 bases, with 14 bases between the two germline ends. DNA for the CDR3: TGTGCCAGTAGTTCCGGGGAGGGCAGCTCCTATAATTCACCCCTCCACTTT. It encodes CASSSGEGSSYNSPLHF.

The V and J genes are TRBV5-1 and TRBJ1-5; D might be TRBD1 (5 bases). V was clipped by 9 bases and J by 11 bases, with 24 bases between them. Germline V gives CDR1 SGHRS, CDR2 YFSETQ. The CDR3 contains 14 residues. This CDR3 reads CANRFADPKGTQHF. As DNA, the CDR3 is TGCGCCAACCGATTTGCAGATCCGAAGGGGACCCAGCATTTT.

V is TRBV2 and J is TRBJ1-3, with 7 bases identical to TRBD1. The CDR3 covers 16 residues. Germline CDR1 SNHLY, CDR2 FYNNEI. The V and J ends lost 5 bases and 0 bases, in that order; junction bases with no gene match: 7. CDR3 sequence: CASSPRTGLSGNTIYF. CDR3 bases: TGTGCCAGCAGTCCGCGGACAGGCCTCTCTGGAAACACCATATATTTT.

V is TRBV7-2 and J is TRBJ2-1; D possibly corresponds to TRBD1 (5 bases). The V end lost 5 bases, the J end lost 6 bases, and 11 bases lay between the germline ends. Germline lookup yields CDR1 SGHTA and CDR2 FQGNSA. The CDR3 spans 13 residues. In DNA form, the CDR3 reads TGTGCCAGCAGCCAACAGACAGTCAATGAGCAGTTCTTC. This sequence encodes CASSQQTVNEQFF.

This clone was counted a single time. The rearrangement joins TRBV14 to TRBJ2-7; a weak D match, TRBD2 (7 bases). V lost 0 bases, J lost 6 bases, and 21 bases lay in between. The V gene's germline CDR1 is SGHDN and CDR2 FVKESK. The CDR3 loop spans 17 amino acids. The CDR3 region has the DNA TGTGCCAGCAGCCAAGAATTAGGGGCCGGGCGGGGGCGCGAGCAGTACTTC. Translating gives CASSQELGAGRGREQYF.

In DNA, the CDR3 is TGTGCCAGCAACTCCTCCTCCACCACCCGTGACACCATATATTTT. Its translation: CASNSSSTTRDTIYF. The rearrangement uses TRBV3-1 (or the pseudogene TRBV3-2) and TRBJ1-3; D is undetermined. Germline CDR1 and CDR2: LGHDT and YNNKEL (reference sequence). The CDR3 totals 15 residues. V dropped 7 bases and J dropped 8 bases, with 21 bases sitting between them.